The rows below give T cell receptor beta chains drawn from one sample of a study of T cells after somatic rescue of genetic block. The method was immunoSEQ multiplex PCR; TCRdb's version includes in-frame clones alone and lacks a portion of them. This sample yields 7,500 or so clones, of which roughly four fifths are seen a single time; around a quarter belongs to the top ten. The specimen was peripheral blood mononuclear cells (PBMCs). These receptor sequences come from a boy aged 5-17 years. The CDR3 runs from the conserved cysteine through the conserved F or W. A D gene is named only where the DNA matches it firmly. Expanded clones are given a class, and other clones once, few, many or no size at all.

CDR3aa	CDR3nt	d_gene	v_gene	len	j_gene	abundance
CASSLDGQGGTGELFF	TGTGCCAGCAGCTTAGACGGCCAGGGAGGCACCGGGGAGCTGTTTTTT	-	TRBV11-3	16	TRBJ2-2	-
CASSWGGRLASQETQYF	TGCGCCAGCAGCTGGGGGGGACGACTAGCGAGCCAAGAGACCCAGTACTTC	TRBD2	TRBV5-1	17	TRBJ2-5	-
CASRFETSRTLDTQYF	TGTGCCAGCAGGTTTGAGACTAGCCGAACCTTGGATACGCAGTATTTT	TRBD2	TRBV2	16	TRBJ2-3	-
CASSYPRGQAFF	TGTGCCAGCAGTTACCCCAGGGGGCAGGCTTTCTTT	TRBD1	TRBV6-6	12	TRBJ1-1	-
CASDRPGGPNYGYTF	TGTGCCAGCGACAGGCCAGGCGGGCCGAACTATGGCTACACCTTC	-	TRBV9	15	TRBJ1-2	-
CASSLRVGTEAFF	TGTGCCAGCAGCTTAAGGGTCGGTACTGAAGCTTTCTTT	-	TRBV7-6	13	TRBJ1-1	-
CASSQLGGGSGNTIYF	TGCGCCAGCAGTCAGCTCGGCGGGGGCTCTGGAAACACCATATATTTT	-	TRBV5-1	16	TRBJ1-3	-
CASSQGFGVGNTGELFF	TGTGCCAGCAGCCAAGGGTTCGGAGTAGGGAACACCGGGGAGCTGTTTTTT	-	TRBV4-2	17	TRBJ2-2	-
CASSPHSTSGETQYF	TGTGCCAGCTCACCACATTCCACTAGCGGGGAGACCCAGTACTTC	TRBD2	TRBV18	15	TRBJ2-5	-
CASSQGWIFTF	TGCGCCAGCAGCCAAGGTTGGATCTTCACCTTC	-	TRBV4-1	11	TRBJ1-2	large
CASSVTSGMVDTQYF	TGTGCCAGCAGCGTGACTAGCGGGATGGTAGATACGCAGTATTTT	TRBD2	TRBV9	15	TRBJ2-3	-
CASSRGQGSDEQYF	TGTGCCAGCAGCCGAGGACAGGGATCCGACGAGCAGTACTTC	TRBD1	TRBV11-2	14	TRBJ2-7	once
CASTFTGGEAYEQYF	TGTGCCAGCACCTTCACCGGGGGGGAGGCCTACGAGCAGTACTTC	TRBD2	TRBV7-2	15	TRBJ2-7	-
CASSEASVSNQPQHF	TGTGCCAGCAGTGAAGCTTCGGTAAGCAATCAGCCCCAGCATTTT	-	TRBV6-1	15	TRBJ1-5	-
CASSLDLPPYDEQFF	TGTGCCAGCAGCTTAGACCTACCTCCTTACGATGAGCAGTTCTTC	-	TRBV7-2	15	TRBJ2-1	-
CASSLDGTAGETQYF	TGTGCCAGCAGCTTAGATGGGACAGCGGGGGAGACCCAGTACTTC	-	TRBV11-3	15	TRBJ2-5	-
CASSRNYEQYF	TGTGCCAGCAGTAGAAATTACGAGCAGTACTTC	-	TRBV2	11	TRBJ2-7	-
CASSPVPTGELFF	TGTGCCAGCTCACCGGTCCCCACCGGGGAGCTGTTTTTT	-	TRBV18	13	TRBJ2-2	-
CASSRTQIAGGPIDTQYF	TGCGCCAGCAGCCGAACGCAGATAGCGGGGGGGCCAATAGATACGCAGTATTTT	TRBD2	TRBV4-3	18	TRBJ2-3	-
CASSLLTSGEITDTQYF	TGCGCCAGCAGCCTACTTACTAGCGGGGAAATCACAGATACGCAGTATTTT	TRBD2	TRBV5-1	17	TRBJ2-3	-
CASRGRSLDQPQHF	TGTGCCAGCAGAGGGCGCAGTCTGGATCAGCCCCAGCATTTT	-	TRBV21-1	14	TRBJ1-5	-
CASSPTSGGDQETQYF	TGTGCCAGCAGCCCGACTAGCGGGGGGGACCAAGAGACCCAGTACTTC	TRBD2	TRBV9	16	TRBJ2-5	-
CASSRRDSYEQYF	TGTGCCAGCAGCCGCCGGGACAGCTACGAGCAGTACTTC	TRBD1	TRBV5-5	13	TRBJ2-7	-
CASSENIYYGYTF	TGTGCCAGCAGCGAAAATATTTACTATGGCTACACCTTC	-	TRBV2	13	TRBJ1-2	-
CASSLDVGELFF	TGCGCCAGCAGCTTGGATGTCGGGGAGCTGTTTTTT	-	TRBV5-1	12	TRBJ2-2	-
CASSTHGLQETQYF	TGTGCCAGCAGCACCCACGGGCTTCAAGAGACCCAGTACTTC	-	TRBV9	14	TRBJ2-5	-
CASSQAIRQNYGYTF	TGTGCCAGCAGCCAGGCTATCCGACAAAACTATGGCTACACCTTC	-	TRBV7-9	15	TRBJ1-2	-
CASSPWTSGSETQYF	TGTGCCAGCAGTCCGTGGACTAGCGGGAGTGAGACCCAGTACTTC	TRBD2	TRBV2	15	TRBJ2-5	-
CASTDPTGPNEKLFF	TGTGCCAGCACCGATCCGACAGGGCCGAATGAAAAACTGTTTTTT	TRBD1	TRBV28	15	TRBJ1-4	few
CASSVSDTRYTEAFF	TGTGCCAGCAGCGTATCTGACACCCGCTACACTGAAGCTTTCTTT	-	TRBV9	15	TRBJ1-1	few
CASKTSGPGELFF	TGTGCCAGCAAAACTAGCGGGCCCGGGGAGCTGTTTTTT	TRBD2	TRBV6-5	13	TRBJ2-2	few
CASSPRWGYEDTQYF	TGCGCCAGCAGCCCGAGGTGGGGGTACGAAGATACGCAGTATTTT	-	TRBV5-1	15	TRBJ2-3	-
CASSIRGSPDTQYF	TGTGCCAGTAGTATTCGCGGGAGTCCAGATACGCAGTATTTT	TRBD2	TRBV19	14	TRBJ2-3	few
CASSWGNFGSPSLRIRDTEAFF	TGCGCCAGCAGCTGGGGGAATTTCGGCTCCCCATCTCTGAGGATACGGGACACTGAAGCTTTCTTT	-	TRBV5-1	22	TRBJ1-1	once
CASSLVEGKSPLHF	TGTGCCAGCAGCTTAGTGGAGGGGAAGTCACCCCTCCACTTT	-	TRBV7-2	14	TRBJ1-6	-
CASSRDALLETQYF	TGTGCCAGCAGCCGGGACGCCCTTTTAGAGACCCAGTACTTC	-	TRBV6-1	14	TRBJ2-5	-
CASFSGFSTDTQYF	TGTGCCAGCTTTAGCGGGTTTAGCACAGATACGCAGTATTTT	TRBD2	TRBV7-6	14	TRBJ2-3	-
CASSPPLDREGEKLFF	TGTGCCAGCAGTCCTCCCTTGGACAGGGAGGGTGAAAAACTGTTTTTT	TRBD1	TRBV28	16	TRBJ1-4	once
CASSRRPGQGEAFF	TGTGCCAGCAGTCGACGTCCGGGACAGGGGGAAGCTTTCTTT	TRBD1	TRBV6-5	14	TRBJ1-1	-
CASAGRGLFF	TGTGCCAGCGCGGGCCGAGGACTGTTTTTT	-	TRBV28	10	TRBJ1-4	-
CASSSRVRTDTQYF	TGTGCCAGCAGCTCTCGGGTTCGCACAGATACGCAGTATTTT	-	TRBV11-3	14	TRBJ2-3	-
CASSVGSGEETQYF	TGTGCCAGCAGCGTAGGTAGCGGAGAAGAGACCCAGTACTTC	-	TRBV9	14	TRBJ2-5	-
CASAPVGGIANYGYTF	TGTGCCAGCGCCCCGGTGGGCGGAATAGCTAACTATGGCTACACCTTC	-	TRBV7-3	16	TRBJ1-2	-
CASSFGTGAEQYF	TGTGCCAGCAGCTTCGGGACAGGGGCCGAGCAGTACTTC	TRBD1	TRBV7-2	13	TRBJ2-7	-
CAISESWDEQYF	TGTGCCATCAGTGAGTCCTGGGACGAGCAGTACTTC	-	TRBV10-3	12	TRBJ2-7	few
CASSALPWGDEQFF	TGTGCCAGCAGTGCTCTTCCCTGGGGGGATGAGCAGTTCTTC	-	TRBV27	14	TRBJ2-1	-